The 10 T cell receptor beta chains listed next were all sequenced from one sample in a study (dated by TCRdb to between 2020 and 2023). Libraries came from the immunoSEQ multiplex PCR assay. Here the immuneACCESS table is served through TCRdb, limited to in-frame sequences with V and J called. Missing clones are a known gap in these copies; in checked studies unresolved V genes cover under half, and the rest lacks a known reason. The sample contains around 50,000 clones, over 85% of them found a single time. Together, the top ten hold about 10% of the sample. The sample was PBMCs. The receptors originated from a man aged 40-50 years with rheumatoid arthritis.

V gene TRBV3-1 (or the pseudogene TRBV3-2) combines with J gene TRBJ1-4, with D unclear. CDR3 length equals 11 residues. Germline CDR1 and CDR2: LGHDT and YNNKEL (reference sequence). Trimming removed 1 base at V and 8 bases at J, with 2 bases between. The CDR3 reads CASSQGEKLFF. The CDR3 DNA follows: TGTGCCAGCAGCCAAGGAGAAAAACTGTTTTTT.

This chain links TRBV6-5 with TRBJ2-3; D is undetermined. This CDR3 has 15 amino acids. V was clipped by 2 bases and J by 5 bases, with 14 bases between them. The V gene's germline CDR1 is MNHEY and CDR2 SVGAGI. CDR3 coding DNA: TGTGCCAGCAGTTACACGACCTCGACCGGAGATACGCAGTATTTT. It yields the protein CASSYTTSTGDTQYF.

The CDR3 sequence is CASSGQGIADTQYF. Written as DNA, the CDR3 is TGTGCCAGCAGCGGACAGGGTATCGCAGATACGCAGTATTTT. V and J are TRBV9 and TRBJ2-3, with 7 nucleotides matching TRBD1. The length of the CDR3 is 14 residues. J lost 4 bases, V lost 3 bases, and 5 bases had no gene match. Germline CDR1 and CDR2: SGDLS and YYNGEE.

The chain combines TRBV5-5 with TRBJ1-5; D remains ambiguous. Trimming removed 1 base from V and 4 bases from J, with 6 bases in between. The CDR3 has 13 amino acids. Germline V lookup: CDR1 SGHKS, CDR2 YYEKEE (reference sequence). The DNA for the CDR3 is TGTGCCAGCAGCTTGTCCGGGAATCAGCCCCAGCATTTT. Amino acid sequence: CASSLSGNQPQHF.

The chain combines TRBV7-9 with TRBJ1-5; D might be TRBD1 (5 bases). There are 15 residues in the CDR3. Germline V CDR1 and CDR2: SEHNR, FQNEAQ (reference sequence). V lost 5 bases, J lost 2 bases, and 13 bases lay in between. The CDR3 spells CASSTGGSGNQPQHF. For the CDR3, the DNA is TGTGCCAGCAGCACCGGGGGGTCGGGCAATCAGCCCCAGCATTTT.

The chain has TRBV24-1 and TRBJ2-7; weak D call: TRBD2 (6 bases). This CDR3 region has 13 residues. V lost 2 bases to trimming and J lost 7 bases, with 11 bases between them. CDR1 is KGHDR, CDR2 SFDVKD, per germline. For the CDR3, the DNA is TGTGCCACCAGTGATTCAATGGGGAGGGAGCAGTACTTC. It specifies CATSDSMGREQYF.

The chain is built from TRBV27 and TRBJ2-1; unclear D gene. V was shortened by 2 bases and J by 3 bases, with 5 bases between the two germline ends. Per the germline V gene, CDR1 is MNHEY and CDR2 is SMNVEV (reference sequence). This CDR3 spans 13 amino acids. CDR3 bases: TGTGCCAGCAGTTTAGGAGTCTACAATGAGCAGTTCTTC. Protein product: CASSLGVYNEQFF.

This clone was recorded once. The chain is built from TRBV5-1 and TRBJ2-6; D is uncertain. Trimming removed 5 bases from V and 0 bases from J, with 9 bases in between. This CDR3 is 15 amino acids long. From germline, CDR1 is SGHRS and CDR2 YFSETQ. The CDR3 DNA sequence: TGCGCCAGCAGAGCCGTGGGCTCTGGGGCCAACGTCCTGACTTTC. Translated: CASRAVGSGANVLTF.

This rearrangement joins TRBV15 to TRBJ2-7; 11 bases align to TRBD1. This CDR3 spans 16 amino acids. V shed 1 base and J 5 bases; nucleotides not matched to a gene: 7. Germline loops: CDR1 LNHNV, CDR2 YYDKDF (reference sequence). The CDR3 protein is CATSRGRGQGGHEQYF. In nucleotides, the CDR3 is TGTGCCACCAGCAGAGGGAGGGGACAGGGGGGACACGAGCAGTACTTC.

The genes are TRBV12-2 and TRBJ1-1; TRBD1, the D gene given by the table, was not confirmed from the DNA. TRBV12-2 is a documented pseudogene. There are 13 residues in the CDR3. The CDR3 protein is CASRLTGGAEAFF. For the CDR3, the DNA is TGTGCAAGTCGCTTGACAGGGGGAGCTGAAGCTTTCTTT.